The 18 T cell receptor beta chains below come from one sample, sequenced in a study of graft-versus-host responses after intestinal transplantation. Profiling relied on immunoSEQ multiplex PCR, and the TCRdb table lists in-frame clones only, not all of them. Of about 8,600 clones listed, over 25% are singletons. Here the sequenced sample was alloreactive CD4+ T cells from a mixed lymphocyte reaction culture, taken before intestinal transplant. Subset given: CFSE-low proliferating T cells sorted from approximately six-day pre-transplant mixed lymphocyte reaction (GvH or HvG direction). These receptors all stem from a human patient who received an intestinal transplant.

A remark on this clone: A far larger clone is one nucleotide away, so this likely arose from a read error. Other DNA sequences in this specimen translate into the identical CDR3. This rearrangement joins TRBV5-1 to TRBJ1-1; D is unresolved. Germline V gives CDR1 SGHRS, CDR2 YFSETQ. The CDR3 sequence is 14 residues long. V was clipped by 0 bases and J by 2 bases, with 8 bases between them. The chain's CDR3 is CASSLVGRNTEAFF. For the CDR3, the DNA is TGCGCCAGCAGCTTGGTTGGCAGAAACACTGAAGCTTTCTTT.

CDR3 coding DNA: TGCGCCAGCAGCCCAAGTAGCGGGGGATACAATGAGCAGTTCTTC. Amino acids: CASSPSSGGYNEQFF. The chain recombines TRBV5-1 with TRBJ2-1; 9 positions agree with TRBD2. The CDR3 totals 15 residues. The V gene's germline CDR1 is SGHRS and CDR2 YFSETQ. V was pared by 4 bases and J by 4 bases, with 6 bases of the junction left unmatched.

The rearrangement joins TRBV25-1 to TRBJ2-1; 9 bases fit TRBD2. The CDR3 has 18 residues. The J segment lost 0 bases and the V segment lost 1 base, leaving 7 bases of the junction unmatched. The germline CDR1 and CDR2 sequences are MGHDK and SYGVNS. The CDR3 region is CASSEWGGREGSYNEQFF. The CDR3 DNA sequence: TGTGCCAGCAGTGAATGGGGTGGGCGGGAGGGCTCCTACAATGAGCAGTTCTTC. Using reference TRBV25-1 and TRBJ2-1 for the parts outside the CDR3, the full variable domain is EADIYQTPRYLVIGTGKKITLECSQTMGHDKMYWYQQDPGMELHLIHYSYGVNSTEKGDLSSESTVSRIRTEHFPLTLESARPSHTSQYLCASSEWGGREGSYNEQFFGPGTRLTVL.

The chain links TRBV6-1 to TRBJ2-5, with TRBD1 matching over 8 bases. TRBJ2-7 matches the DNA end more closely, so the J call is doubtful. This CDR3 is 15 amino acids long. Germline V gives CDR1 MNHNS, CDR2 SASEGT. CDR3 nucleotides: TGTGCCAGCAGACCTGCCACAGGGGGGTCCTACGAGCAGTACTTC. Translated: CASRPATGGSYEQYF.

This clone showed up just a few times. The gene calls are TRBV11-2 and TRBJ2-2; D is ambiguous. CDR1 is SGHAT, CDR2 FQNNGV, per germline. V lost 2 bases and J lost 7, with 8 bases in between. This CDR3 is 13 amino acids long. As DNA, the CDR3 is TGTGCCAGCAGCTTAATGGCGGTCGGGGAGCTGTTTTTT. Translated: CASSLMAVGELFF.

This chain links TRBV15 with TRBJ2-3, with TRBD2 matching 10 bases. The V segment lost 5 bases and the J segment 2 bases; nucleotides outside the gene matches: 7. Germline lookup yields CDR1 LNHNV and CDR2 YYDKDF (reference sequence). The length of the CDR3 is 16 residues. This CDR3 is CATSGRTSGLTDTQYF. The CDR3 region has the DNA TGTGCCACCAGCGGACGGACTAGCGGACTCACAGATACGCAGTATTTT. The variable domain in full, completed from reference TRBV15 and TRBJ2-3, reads DAMVIQNPRYQVTQFGKPVTLSCSQTLNHNVMYWYQQKSSQAPKLLFHYYDKDFNNEADTPDNFQSRRPNTSFCFLDIRSPGLGDTAMYLCATSGRTSGLTDTQYFGPGTRLTVL.

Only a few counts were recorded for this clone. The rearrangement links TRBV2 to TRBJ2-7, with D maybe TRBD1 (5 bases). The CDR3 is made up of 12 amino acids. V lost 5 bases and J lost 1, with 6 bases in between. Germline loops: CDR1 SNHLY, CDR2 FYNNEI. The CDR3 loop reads CASSRQSYEQYF. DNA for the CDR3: TGTGCCAGCAGTCGACAGTCCTACGAGCAGTACTTC.

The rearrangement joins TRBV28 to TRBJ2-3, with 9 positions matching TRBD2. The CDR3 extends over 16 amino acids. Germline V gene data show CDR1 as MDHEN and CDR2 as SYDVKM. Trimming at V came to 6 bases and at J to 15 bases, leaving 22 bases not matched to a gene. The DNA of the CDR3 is TGTGCCAGCAGCCCCCCGGATAGCGGGGGTCCCCCATGGAAATATTTT. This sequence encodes CASSPPDSGGPPWKYF. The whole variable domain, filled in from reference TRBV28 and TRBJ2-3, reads DVKVTQSSRYLVKRTGEKVFLECVQDMDHENMFWYRQDPGLGLRLIYFSYDVKMKEKGDIPEGYSVSREKKERFSLILESASTNQTSMYLCASSPPDSGGPPWKYFGPGTRLTVL.

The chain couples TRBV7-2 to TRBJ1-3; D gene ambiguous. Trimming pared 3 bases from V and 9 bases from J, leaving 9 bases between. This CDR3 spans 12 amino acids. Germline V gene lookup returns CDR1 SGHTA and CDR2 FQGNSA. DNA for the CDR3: TGTGCCAGCAGCTTCCTCCCGGGCACCATATATTTT. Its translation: CASSFLPGTIYF.

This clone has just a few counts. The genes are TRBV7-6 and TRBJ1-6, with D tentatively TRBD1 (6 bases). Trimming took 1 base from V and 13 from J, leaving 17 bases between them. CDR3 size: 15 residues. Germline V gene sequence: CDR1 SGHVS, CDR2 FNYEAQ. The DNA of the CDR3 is TGTGCCAGCAGCTTAGAGAGGGGGGGTAGGTCCCCCCTCCACTTT. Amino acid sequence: CASSLERGGRSPLHF.

The CDR3 nucleotides are TGCAGCGTTAAGGGGGGACTAGCGGCAGATACGCAGTATTTT. It codes for CSVKGGLAADTQYF. The rearrangement joins TRBV29-1 to TRBJ2-3; 11 bases map to TRBD2. The ends lost 5 bases at V and 4 bases at J; junction bases unmatched: 5. CDR1 and CDR2 (germline): SQVTM, ANQGSEA. This CDR3 is 14 amino acids long.

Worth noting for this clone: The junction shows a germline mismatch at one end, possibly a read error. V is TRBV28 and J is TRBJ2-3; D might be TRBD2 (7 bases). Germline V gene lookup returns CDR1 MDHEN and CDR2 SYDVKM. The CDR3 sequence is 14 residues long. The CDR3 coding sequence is TGTGCCAGCACCCAAAGCGAGGGGGGCCGCGGGGGCTTTTTT. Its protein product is CASTQSEGGRGGFF.

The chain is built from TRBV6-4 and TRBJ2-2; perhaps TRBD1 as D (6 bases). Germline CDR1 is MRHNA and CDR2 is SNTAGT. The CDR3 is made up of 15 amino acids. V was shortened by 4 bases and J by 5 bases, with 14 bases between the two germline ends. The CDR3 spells CASSVAQGRTGELFF. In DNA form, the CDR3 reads TGTGCCAGCAGTGTCGCTCAGGGGCGGACCGGGGAGCTGTTTTTT.

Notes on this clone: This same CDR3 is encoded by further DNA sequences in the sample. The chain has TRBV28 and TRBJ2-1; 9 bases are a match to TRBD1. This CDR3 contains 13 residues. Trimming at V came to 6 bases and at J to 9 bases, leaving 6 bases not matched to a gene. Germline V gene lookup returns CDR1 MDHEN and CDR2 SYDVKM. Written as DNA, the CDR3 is TGTGCCAGCAGACAGGGGGCCCGGGGTGAGCAGTTCTTC. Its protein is CASRQGARGEQFF.

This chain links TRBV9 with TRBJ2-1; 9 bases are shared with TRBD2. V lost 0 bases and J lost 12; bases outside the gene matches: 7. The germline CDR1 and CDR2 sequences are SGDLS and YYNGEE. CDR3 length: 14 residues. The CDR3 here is CASSVEGTSRGQFF. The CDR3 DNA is TGTGCCAGCAGCGTAGAGGGGACTAGCAGGGGGCAGTTCTTC.

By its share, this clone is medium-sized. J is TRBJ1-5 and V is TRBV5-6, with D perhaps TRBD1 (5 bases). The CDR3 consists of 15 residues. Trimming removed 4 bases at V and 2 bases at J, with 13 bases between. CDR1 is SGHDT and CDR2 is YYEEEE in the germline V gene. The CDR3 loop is CASSRFRVRNQPQHF. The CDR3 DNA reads TGTGCCAGCAGCCGATTCAGGGTGCGCAATCAGCCCCAGCATTTT.

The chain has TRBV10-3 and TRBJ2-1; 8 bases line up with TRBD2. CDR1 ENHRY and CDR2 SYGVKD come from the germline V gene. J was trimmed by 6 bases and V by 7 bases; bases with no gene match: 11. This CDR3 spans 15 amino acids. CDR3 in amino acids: CAITGGLAWSNEQFF. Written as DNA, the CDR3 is TGTGCCATCACTGGTGGACTAGCATGGAGCAATGAGCAGTTCTTC.

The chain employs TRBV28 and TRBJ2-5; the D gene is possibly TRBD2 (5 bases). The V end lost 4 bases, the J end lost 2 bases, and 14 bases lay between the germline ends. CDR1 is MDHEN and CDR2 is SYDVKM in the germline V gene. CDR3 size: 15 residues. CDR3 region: CASSSLGLWQETQYF. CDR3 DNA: TGTGCCAGCAGTTCCTTAGGACTGTGGCAAGAGACCCAGTACTTC. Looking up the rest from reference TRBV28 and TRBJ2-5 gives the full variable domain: DVKVTQSSRYLVKRTGEKVFLECVQDMDHENMFWYRQDPGLGLRLIYFSYDVKMKEKGDIPEGYSVSREKKERFSLILESASTNQTSMYLCASSSLGLWQETQYFGPGTRLLVL.